This is a list of T cell receptor beta chains from one sample in a study of T cell responses to AZD1222 COVID-19 vaccine. Profiled with immunoSEQ multiplex PCR; TCRdb holds only in-frame clones, not every one. The table has 68,000 or so clones, about four fifths seen once. The source material was peripheral blood, sampled on day 0 of AZD1222 vaccination. These TCRs come from an adult in good health. Both conserved end residues are part of each CDR3. Fields, in order: clone size, D gene, J gene, V gene, CDR3 protein, CDR3 DNA. A D gene is named only where the DNA matches it firmly. Clone size is not always given. Where it is, it says once, few, many or a class for expanded clones.

size: -; D: TRBD1; J: TRBJ1-2; V: TRBV9; CDR3: CASSAEGAYGYTF; DNA: TGTGCCAGCAGCGCCGAGGGGGCGTATGGCTACACCTTC
size: -; D: -; J: TRBJ1-6; V: TRBV7-9; CDR3: CASSAGQMDSPLHF; DNA: TGTGCCAGCAGCGCCGGACAGATGGATTCACCCCTCCACTTT
size: few; D: -; J: TRBJ2-7; V: TRBV6-5; CDR3: CASSRGQISYEQYF; DNA: TGTGCCAGCAGCAGAGGACAGATTTCCTACGAGCAGTACTTC
size: -; D: TRBD1; J: TRBJ1-4; V: TRBV9; CDR3: CASSPRDRGASNEKLFF; DNA: TGTGCCAGCAGCCCCCGGGACAGGGGGGCTTCTAATGAAAAACTGTTTTTT
size: -; D: TRBD1; J: TRBJ1-2; V: TRBV27; CDR3: CASSLQTGGDGYTF; DNA: TGTGCCAGCAGTTTACAGACAGGGGGGGATGGCTACACCTTC
size: -; D: -; J: TRBJ2-5; V: TRBV2; CDR3: CASSGRDKGIQETQYF; DNA: TGTGCCAGCAGCGGAAGGGACAAAGGGATACAAGAGACCCAGTACTTC
size: -; D: -; J: TRBJ2-3; V: TRBV3-1/TRBV3-2; CDR3: CASSQNFGAADTQYF; DNA: TGTGCCAGCAGCCAAAATTTTGGGGCTGCAGATACGCAGTATTTT
size: -; D: TRBD1; J: TRBJ1-2; V: TRBV10-3; CDR3: CAISAGTGVHNYGYTF; DNA: TGTGCCATCAGTGCTGGGACAGGGGTCCATAACTATGGCTACACCTTC
size: -; D: TRBD1; J: TRBJ2-4; V: TRBV7-2; CDR3: CASSPGTGLAKNIQYF; DNA: TGTGCCAGCAGCCCTGGGACAGGATTAGCCAAAAACATTCAGTACTTC
size: -; D: -; J: TRBJ2-1; V: TRBV6-2/TRBV6-3; CDR3: CASSYSRDSYNEQFF; DNA: TGTGCCAGCAGTTACTCCAGGGACTCCTACAATGAGCAGTTCTTC
size: -; D: -; J: TRBJ1-4; V: TRBV18; CDR3: CASSPQWLNEKLFF; DNA: TGTGCCAGCTCACCACAGTGGCTCAATGAAAAACTGTTTTTT
size: -; D: -; J: TRBJ2-7; V: TRBV5-5; CDR3: CASSLDSSQQYF; DNA: TGTGCCAGCAGCTTGGATTCGTCTCAGCAGTACTTC
size: -; D: TRBD1; J: TRBJ2-2; V: TRBV5-8; CDR3: CASSWIRGYAGELFF; DNA: TGTGCCAGCAGCTGGATCAGGGGGTACGCCGGGGAGCTGTTTTTT
size: -; D: -; J: TRBJ1-1; V: TRBV19; CDR3: CASSIRVTEAFF; DNA: TGTGCCAGTAGTATCAGGGTCACTGAAGCTTTCTTT
size: once; D: -; J: TRBJ2-7; V: TRBV6-2/TRBV6-3; CDR3: CASSPLRYSYEQYF; DNA: TGTGCCAGCAGTCCGCTGCGATACTCCTACGAGCAGTACTTC
size: -; D: -; J: TRBJ1-1; V: TRBV12-3/TRBV12-4; CDR3: CASSLMNTEAFF; DNA: TGTGCCAGCAGTCTTATGAACACTGAAGCTTTCTTT
size: -; D: -; J: TRBJ2-5; V: TRBV6-6; CDR3: CASSLLAGGPQETQYF; DNA: TGTGCCAGCAGTTTACTAGCTGGGGGGCCGCAAGAGACCCAGTACTTC
size: -; D: -; J: TRBJ1-1; V: TRBV21-1; CDR3: CASSKGEQDNTEAFF; DNA: TGTGCCAGCAGCAAGGGGGAACAGGATAACACTGAAGCTTTCTTT
size: -; D: -; J: TRBJ2-7; V: TRBV5-1; CDR3: CASSLETFYEQYF; DNA: TGCGCCAGCAGCTTGGAGACTTTCTACGAGCAGTACTTC
size: -; D: -; J: TRBJ1-1; V: TRBV12-3/TRBV12-4; CDR3: CASSFMGNTEAFF; DNA: TGTGCCAGCAGTTTTATGGGCAACACTGAAGCTTTCTTT
size: few; D: TRBD1; J: TRBJ1-1; V: TRBV19; CDR3: CASKGQSATEAFF; DNA: TGTGCCAGTAAGGGACAGAGCGCCACTGAAGCTTTCTTT
size: -; D: -; J: TRBJ2-5; V: TRBV29-1; CDR3: CSVYRNTLLGETQYF; DNA: TGCAGCGTCTACAGGAATACCCTACTAGGAGAGACCCAGTACTTC
size: once; D: -; J: TRBJ1-1; V: TRBV5-1; CDR3: CASSLAEGGSPEAFF; DNA: TGCGCCAGCAGCTTGGCCGAAGGGGGTAGTCCTGAAGCTTTCTTT
size: -; D: TRBD1; J: TRBJ1-5; V: TRBV6-2/TRBV6-3; CDR3: CASSRGQENQPQHF; DNA: TGTGCCAGCAGTAGAGGACAGGAAAATCAGCCCCAGCATTTT
size: -; D: -; J: TRBJ2-2; V: TRBV18; CDR3: CASSPRAALGTGELFF; DNA: TGTGCCAGCTCACCACGGGCAGCCCTGGGCACCGGGGAGCTGTTTTTT
size: -; D: TRBD1; J: TRBJ2-7; V: TRBV3-1/TRBV3-2; CDR3: CASSLRDRIREQYF; DNA: TGTGCCAGCAGCCTCCGGGACAGGATAAGGGAGCAGTACTTC
size: -; D: TRBD1; J: TRBJ1-2; V: TRBV19; CDR3: CASSKTGARGFGYTF; DNA: TGTGCCAGTAGTAAAACAGGGGCCCGGGGGTTTGGCTACACCTTC
size: -; D: TRBD2; J: TRBJ2-7; V: TRBV3-1/TRBV3-2; CDR3: CASSQEAGRLAGAYEQYF; DNA: TGTGCCAGCAGCCAAGAGGCCGGTAGGCTAGCGGGAGCCTACGAGCAGTACTTC
size: few; D: TRBD2; J: TRBJ2-3; V: TRBV4-1; CDR3: CASSPHRRTRTATDTQYF; DNA: TGCGCCAGCAGCCCCCACCGGAGGACTAGGACCGCCACAGATACGCAGTATTTT
size: -; D: TRBD2; J: TRBJ2-2; V: TRBV25-1; CDR3: CASSSTSGGANTGELFF; DNA: TGTGCCAGCAGTTCTACTAGCGGGGGGGCTAACACCGGGGAGCTGTTTTTT
size: few; D: -; J: TRBJ2-3; V: TRBV4-1; CDR3: CASSQGTKRTDTQYF; DNA: TGCGCCAGCAGCCAAGGAACTAAGCGGACAGATACGCAGTATTTT
size: -; D: TRBD1; J: TRBJ1-4; V: TRBV5-1; CDR3: CASSLEGQGREKLFF; DNA: TGCGCCAGCAGCTTGGAGGGACAGGGGCGTGAAAAACTGTTTTTT
size: -; D: TRBD1; J: TRBJ2-1; V: TRBV4-3; CDR3: CASSQEFLTGGINEQFF; DNA: TGCGCCAGCAGCCAAGAGTTCCTGACAGGGGGAATTAATGAGCAGTTCTTC
size: -; D: -; J: TRBJ1-2; V: TRBV9; CDR3: CASSGSWRTLSGYTF; DNA: TGTGCCAGCAGCGGGTCCTGGAGGACCTTGAGTGGCTACACCTTC
size: -; D: -; J: TRBJ1-1; V: TRBV2; CDR3: CASSEDAGMNTEAFF; DNA: TGTGCCAGCAGTGAAGACGCAGGGATGAACACTGAAGCTTTCTTT
size: -; D: TRBD1; J: TRBJ2-2; V: TRBV7-9; CDR3: CASVRTGDTGELFF; DNA: TGTGCCAGCGTTCGGACAGGGGACACCGGGGAGCTGTTTTTT
size: -; D: -; J: TRBJ2-3; V: TRBV5-1; CDR3: CASSSDPEGTQYF; DNA: TGCGCCAGCAGCTCCGACCCCGAGGGTACGCAGTATTTT